This TCR beta chain was identified in a study of blood T cell repertoires in COVID-19 (dated by TCRdb to about 2020). Regarding the study in general: Samples covering the acute and convalescent phases of COVID-19 were provided by collaborators in the United States, Italy and Spain. The material from the prospective study consisted of cDNA or gDNA derived from T cells, B-cell-depleted T cells, or PBMCs. Deeply sampled blood TCRbeta repertoires from subjects exposed to, actively infected with, or recovered from COVID-19 were included in the dataset. The repertoires were made available in a free public database intended to serve as a resource for research on the immune response to SARS-CoV-2. Samples were obtained from the ongoing ImmuneRACE study (first 160 participants) and from 1,254 subjects provided by 6 global collaborators. Sample metadata almost always included a de-identified subject ID, COVID-19 status, age in years and sex. HLA class I and class II types, where available, came from metadata supplied by the sample provider rather than from assay-based typing.

Each collaborating institution followed its own protocols to collect whole blood in K2EDTA tubes. For TCRbeta analysis, collaborator samples were shipped as frozen whole blood, as isolated PBMCs, or as DNA extracted from either sample type. TCRbeta CDR3 regions were amplified from genomic DNA by means of the immunoSEQ Assay, a bias-controlled multiplex PCR. The study's own analysis went as follows. The number of nucleated cells in each sample was estimated by amplification of reference gene primers within the assay. To quantify the absolute abundance of each unique TCRbeta CDR3 rearrangement, sequence reads were collapsed and filtered. For each sample, productive Simpson clonality was calculated as the square root of Simpson's diversity index over productive rearrangements. As stored in TCRdb, this immuneACCESS dataset retains in-frame rearrangements with V and J assigned. A fraction of the clones does not appear; measured against another copy, unresolved V genes explain less than half of the discrepancy, and the remainder lacks a known reason. That table supplies the V and J calls and clone size; D and trimming were determined from the DNA. This sample is represented by 55,000 to 75,000 clones; roughly 90% of them were singletons. 3.9% of the sample belongs to the ten largest clones.

The V end gives up 4 bases and the J end 3 bases, leaving 5 bases in the junction not matched to a gene. From the cysteine up to the phenylalanine, the CDR3 has a length of 15 residues. This entry keeps only the CDR3 DNA: 45 bases, framed from base 1. Based on the germline V gene, the CDR1 and CDR2 sequences are MDHEN and SYDVKM. Concerning this clone: The antigen this receptor binds is unknown. Base qualities are missing; no much larger clone stands one base away.

Overall results and qualifications from the work: Clinical and demographic metadata were provided uncurated, with the amount varying by source and participant.

This TCR was recovered from a human donor in a cohort sampled during active COVID-19. The chain employs TRBV28 and TRBJ2-5; 10 of the junction bases match TRBD2. The sample comprised peripheral blood. CDR3 loop: CASSYIAGGEETQYF. The nucleotides are TGTGCCAGCAGTTATATAGCGGGGGGCGAAGAGACCCAGTACTTC.